This TCR beta chain was found in a study of blood T cell repertoires in COVID-19. Study as a whole: Sites in the United States, Italy and Spain provided acute and convalescent COVID-19 samples. PBMCs, B-cell-depleted T cells, or T cells provided the cDNA or gDNA that made up the material.

This CDR3 has 18 residues. CDR1 LGHNA and CDR2 YNFKEQ come from the germline V gene. Trimming cost V 0 bases and J 3 bases, with 15 bases left between them. Original methodology: The authors estimated nucleated cell counts from reference gene primer amplification. The data were produced by immunoSEQ multiplex PCR, yet TCRdb's version contains in-frame clones alone and is incomplete. Clone size and the V and J calls come from that table; the DNA yielded D and trimming. The sample consists of some 17,000 clones, 80% of them appearing once. Sequencing was carried out using peripheral blood. The rearrangement joins TRBV4-2 to TRBJ2-6, with D possibly being TRBD2 (7 bases). This TCR was recovered from a man aged 80 or over with acute or convalescent COVID-19. CDR3 protein: CASSQDLTGGGGANVLTF. CDR3 coding DNA: TGTGCCAGCAGCCAAGATCTAACGGGGGGCGGTGGGGCCAACGTCCTGACTTTC.